The 22 T cell receptor beta chains below were found in one sample sequenced in a study of T cell responses to AZD1222 COVID-19 vaccine. The assay was immunoSEQ multiplex PCR, and TCRdb's table has in-frame clones only and misses some. The sample holds 140,000 to 150,000 clones, more than 70% seen once. The source material was peripheral blood, sampled on day 0 of AZD1222 vaccination. These receptors originate from an adult in good health.

The rearrangement links TRBV4-1 to TRBJ2-3; 8 nucleotides align to TRBD2. J was trimmed by 4 bases and V by 7 bases; bases with no gene match: 7. CDR3 length: 14 amino acids. Germline values: CDR1 MGHRA, CDR2 YSYEKL. CDR3 residues: CASTGGDVPDTQYF. The CDR3 DNA follows: TGCGCCAGCACGGGGGGGGATGTGCCAGATACGCAGTATTTT.

This clone was observed a single time. The V and J genes are TRBV4-2 and TRBJ1-1; TRBD1 matches 8 bases. The CDR3 runs 15 residues. V lost 2 bases, J lost 3 bases, and 5 bases stayed unmatched. Germline assignment: CDR1 LGHNA and CDR2 YNFKEQ. In nucleotides, the CDR3 is TGTGCCAGCAGCCAACCGGACAGGGCCGACACTGAAGCTTTCTTT. This encodes CASSQPDRADTEAFF.

This chain connects TRBV28 to TRBJ2-7, with TRBD1 matching over 7 bases. This CDR3 spans 14 amino acids. CDR1 and CDR2 (germline): MDHEN, SYDVKM. Germline trimming cut 5 bases from V and 4 bases from J; bases unmatched to any gene: 8. The CDR3 is CASSHGRDSYEQYF. The CDR3 DNA reads as TGTGCCAGCAGTCATGGTCGGGACAGTTACGAGCAGTACTTC. The variable domain in full, with the rest retrieved from reference TRBV28 and TRBJ2-7, is DVKVTQSSRYLVKRTGEKVFLECVQDMDHENMFWYRQDPGLGLRLIYFSYDVKMKEKGDIPEGYSVSREKKERFSLILESASTNQTSMYLCASSHGRDSYEQYFGPGTRLTVT.

The rearrangement links TRBV27 to TRBJ2-3; 7 bases map to TRBD1. J was trimmed by 8 bases and V by 8 bases; bases with no gene match: 10. Germline V gene sequence: CDR1 MNHEY, CDR2 SMNVEV (reference sequence). The CDR3 totals 13 residues. CDR3 in DNA: TGTGCCAGCGGACAGGATATTGAGGGTACGCAGTATTTT. This codes for CASGQDIEGTQYF.

The chain is built from TRBV12-3 or TRBV12-4 and TRBJ1-6; no reliable D call. V shed 3 bases and J shed 7 bases, with 7 bases lying between them. The CDR3 loop spans 13 amino acids. The CDR3 nucleotides are TGTGCCAGCAGTTTCCTCGAAAATTCACCCCTCCACTTT. Protein: CASSFLENSPLHF.

CDR3 residues: CASRTGTGSGYTF. In DNA, the CDR3 is TGTGCCAGCAGAACCGGGACAGGGAGTGGCTACACCTTC. This chain uses TRBV28 with TRBJ1-2; 9 nucleotides match TRBD1. CDR3 size: 13 residues. Germline V CDR1 and CDR2: MDHEN, SYDVKM. The V gene end was trimmed by 6 bases and the J gene end by 7 bases; junction bases not matched to a gene: 6.

The V gene is TRBV27, the J gene TRBJ2-7; 7 bases align to TRBD1. The CDR3 is made up of 14 amino acids. Germline loops: CDR1 MNHEY, CDR2 SMNVEV (reference sequence). V was pared by 9 bases and J by 6 bases, with 14 bases of the junction left unmatched. In nucleotides, the CDR3 is TGTGCCAGTTCATACCGGGACAGCTCATCCGAGCAGTACTTC. Amino acid sequence: CASSYRDSSSEQYF.

The gene calls are TRBV18 and TRBJ1-2, with D hard to call. The V gene lost 6 bases and the J gene lost 5 bases, with 7 bases spanning the gap. The CDR3 sequence is 11 residues long. The V gene's germline CDR1 is KGHSH and CDR2 LQKENI. The CDR3 region has the DNA TGTGCCAGCTCGGAAACATATGGCTACACCTTC. Translated, it gives CASSETYGYTF.

The chain has TRBV5-1 and TRBJ1-2; perhaps TRBD1 as D (6 bases). From germline, CDR1 is SGHRS and CDR2 YFSETQ. V lost 0 bases and J lost 6, with 12 bases in between. This CDR3 has 14 amino acids. Here the CDR3 DNA reads TGCGCCAGCAGCTTGGCGTCCGGGGGCGATGGCTACACCTTC. Translating it yields CASSLASGGDGYTF.

The chain recombines TRBV2 with TRBJ1-2; D is unclear. The CDR3 covers 11 residues. The germline gives CDR1 SNHLY, CDR2 FYNNEI. Trimming cost V 6 bases and J 8 bases, with 10 bases left between them. Written as DNA, the CDR3 is TGTGCCAGCAGAGCCGGGGTAGGCTACACCTTC. Residues: CASRAGVGYTF.

This chain links TRBV24-1 with TRBJ2-3; TRBD2 matches 8 bases. Germline loops: CDR1 KGHDR, CDR2 SFDVKD. After removal of 4 bases from V and 1 base from J, the junction contained 3 bases not matched to a gene. This CDR3 spans 15 amino acids. Here the CDR3 reads CATSDGLAGTDTQYF. Here the CDR3 DNA reads TGTGCCACCAGTGACGGACTAGCCGGCACAGATACGCAGTATTTT.

V is TRBV5-1 and J is TRBJ1-2; D remains ambiguous. The CDR3 contains 13 residues. The ends were cut back, 4 bases at V and 0 bases at J, with 7 bases in the middle. Germline CDR1 reads SGHRS; CDR2 reads YFSETQ. The CDR3 DNA is TGCGCCAGCAGCCTCACATCTAACTATGGCTACACCTTC. Its translation: CASSLTSNYGYTF.

The gene calls are TRBV30 and TRBJ1-3; D is unresolved. V lost 0 bases and J 3 bases, leaving 12 bases between the germline ends. The germline gives CDR1 GTSNPN, CDR2 SVGIG (reference sequence). CDR3 length: 15 amino acids. Here the CDR3 reads CAWSVAYKGGNTIYF. The CDR3 nucleotides are TGTGCCTGGAGTGTCGCGTATAAGGGTGGAAACACCATATATTTT.

This chain links TRBV11-2 with TRBJ2-3; 11 nucleotides align to TRBD2. CDR1 is SGHAT and CDR2 is FQNNGV in the germline V gene. The CDR3 is 16 residues long. V was pared by 1 base and J by 6 bases, with 6 bases of the junction left unmatched. Here the CDR3 reads CASSLVAGGAVDTQYF. Here the CDR3 DNA reads TGTGCCAGCAGCTTAGTAGCGGGGGGGGCTGTTGATACGCAGTATTTT.

V and J are TRBV6-4 and TRBJ2-7; 8 nucleotides align to TRBD1. Trimming cost V 6 bases and J 3 bases; bases outside gene matches: 7. The germline V gene encodes CDR1 MRHNA and CDR2 SNTAGT. This CDR3 comprises 14 residues. This CDR3 is CASSQTGDSYEQYF. The CDR3 nucleotides are TGTGCCAGCAGCCAGACAGGGGACAGCTACGAGCAGTACTTC.

This rearrangement joins TRBV6-5 to TRBJ2-7; 10 bases match TRBD1. The CDR3 has 14 residues. The trim removed 5 bases at V and 4 bases at J, leaving 5 bases unmatched. Germline values: CDR1 MNHEY, CDR2 SVGAGI. DNA of the CDR3: TGTGCCAGCAGTACGACAGGGGGCGAGTACGAGCAGTACTTC. Translated, it gives CASSTTGGEYEQYF.

The genes are TRBV5-1 and TRBJ1-2; TRBD1 might be the D (5 bases). Looked up from germline, CDR1 is SGHRS and CDR2 is YFSETQ. CDR3 size: 12 residues. V lost 3 bases, J lost 5 bases, and 8 bases lay in between. Written as DNA, the CDR3 is TGCGCCAGCAGCTCGGAGGGGTATGGCTACACCTTC. Its protein product is CASSSEGYGYTF.

The chain couples TRBV5-4 to TRBJ2-7, with 15 positions matching TRBD2. Trimming cost V 5 bases and J 1 base; bases outside gene matches: 4. This CDR3 region has 16 residues. The germline V gene encodes CDR1 SGHNT and CDR2 YYREEE (reference sequence). CDR3: CASSLGLAGGSYEQYF. As DNA, the CDR3 is TGTGCCAGCAGTCTTGGACTAGCGGGGGGGTCCTACGAGCAGTACTTC. Looking up the rest from reference TRBV5-4 and TRBJ2-7 gives the full variable domain: ETGVTQSPTHLIKTRGQQVTLRCSSQSGHNTVSWYQQALGQGPQFIFQYYREEENGRGNFPPRFSGLQFPNYSSELNVNALELDDSALYLCASSLGLAGGSYEQYFGPGTRLTVT.

The gene calls are TRBV28 and TRBJ2-3; no firm D call. This CDR3 has 12 residues. Trimming pared 5 bases from V and 8 bases from J, leaving 11 bases between. Germline V gene sequence: CDR1 MDHEN, CDR2 SYDVKM. The CDR3 loop is CASSPSSATQYF. The CDR3 DNA is TGTGCCAGCAGTCCAAGTTCGGCTACGCAGTATTTT.

The V call is TRBV7-3, the J call TRBJ2-2; D is perhaps TRBD1 (5 bases). This CDR3 comprises 13 residues. Germline-derived CDR1 and CDR2 are SGHTA and FQGTGA. V was trimmed by 1 base and J by 7 bases, leaving 7 bases between them. This CDR3 is CASSLRGDGELFF. CDR3 coding DNA: TGTGCCAGCAGCTTAAGGGGCGACGGGGAGCTGTTTTTT.

J is TRBJ2-7 and V is TRBV5-8; 9 bases fit TRBD2. This CDR3 region has 16 residues. With 10 bases clipped from V and 0 bases from J, the junction kept 14 bases outside the gene matches. Looked up from germline, CDR1 is SGHTS and CDR2 is YDEGEE. The CDR3 region has the DNA TGTGCCGGCTTGAGGCGGGGGGGCGCGAGCTCCTACGAGCAGTACTTC. Its protein product is CAGLRRGGASSYEQYF.

The chain has TRBV28 and TRBJ1-1; 7 bases map to TRBD1. The V and J ends lost 3 bases and 0 bases, in that order; junction bases with no gene match: 4. CDR1 and CDR2 from the germline V gene are MDHEN and SYDVKM. This CDR3 is 15 amino acids long. CDR3: CASSFRDRMNTEAFF. For the CDR3, the DNA is TGTGCCAGCAGTTTCCGGGACAGAATGAACACTGAAGCTTTCTTT.